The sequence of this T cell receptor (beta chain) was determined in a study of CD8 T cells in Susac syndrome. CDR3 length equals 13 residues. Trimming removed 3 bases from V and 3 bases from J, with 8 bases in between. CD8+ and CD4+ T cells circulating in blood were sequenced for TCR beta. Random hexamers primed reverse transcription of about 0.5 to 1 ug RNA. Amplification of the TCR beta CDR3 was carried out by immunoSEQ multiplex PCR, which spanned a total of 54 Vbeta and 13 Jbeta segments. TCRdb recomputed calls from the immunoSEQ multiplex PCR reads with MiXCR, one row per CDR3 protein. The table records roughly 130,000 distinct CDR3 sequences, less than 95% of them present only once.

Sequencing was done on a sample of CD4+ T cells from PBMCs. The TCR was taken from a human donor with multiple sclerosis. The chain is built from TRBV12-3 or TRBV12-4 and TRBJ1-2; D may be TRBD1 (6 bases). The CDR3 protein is CASSFRGYYGYTF. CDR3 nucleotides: TGTGCCAGCAGTTTTAGGGGGTACTATGGCTACACCTTC.